These T cell receptor beta chains were read from a single sample in a study of glioma-infiltrating T cells. TCRdb processed the multiplex PCR reads anew with MiXCR; each CDR3 protein has one entry. The table has 400,000 or so distinct CDR3 sequences, roughly two fifths seen once. The specimen was glioma tissue, nonneoplastic brain tissue, or PBMCs (not recorded which). The receptor set was obtained from a human donor with low-grade glioma or glioblastoma, undergoing nonglioma brain surgery, or in good health (not recorded which). Each CDR3 is given with its conserved first and last residue. Fields, in order: D gene, V gene, clone size, CDR3 length, J gene, CDR3 DNA, CDR3 protein. A D gene is named only where the DNA matches it firmly. Clone size appears in some rows only: once, few, many, or a class for an expanded clone.

D gene: TRBD1
V gene: TRBV6-1
clone size: many
CDR3 length: 13
J gene: TRBJ2-3
CDR3 DNA: TGTGCCAGCAGCTTAACAGGGGTAGATACGCAGTATTTT
CDR3 protein: CASSLTGVDTQYF

D gene: TRBD1
V gene: TRBV20-1
clone size: .
CDR3 length: 15
J gene: TRBJ2-3
CDR3 DNA: TGCGGTGCGCTTACCCGGGACAGGTACACAGATACGCAGTATTTT
CDR3 protein: CGALTRDRYTDTQYF

D gene: .
V gene: TRBV6-2/TRBV6-3
clone size: many
CDR3 length: 13
J gene: TRBJ2-3
CDR3 DNA: TGTGCCAGCAGGGTAACTCTAGCGTCGATGCAGTATTTT
CDR3 protein: CASRVTLASMQYF

D gene: .
V gene: TRBV7-9
clone size: few
CDR3 length: 15
J gene: TRBJ2-1
CDR3 DNA: TGTGCCAGCAGTTGGACGATCCACTCCTACAATGAGCAGTTCTTC
CDR3 protein: CASSWTIHSYNEQFF

D gene: .
V gene: TRBV20-1
clone size: .
CDR3 length: 12
J gene: TRBJ1-2
CDR3 DNA: TGCAGTGCTAGCCATGGGGAGAGCGGCTACACCTTC
CDR3 protein: CSASHGESGYTF

D gene: .
V gene: TRBV28
clone size: many
CDR3 length: 16
J gene: TRBJ2-1
CDR3 DNA: TGTGCCAGCAGTTTGATCGGAACGAGCACCTACAATGAGCAGTTCTTC
CDR3 protein: CASSLIGTSTYNEQFF

D gene: TRBD1
V gene: TRBV19
clone size: few
CDR3 length: 15
J gene: TRBJ2-2
CDR3 DNA: TGTGCCAGTAGTATCGACAGGGTACACACCGGGGAGCTGTTTTTT
CDR3 protein: CASSIDRVHTGELFF

D gene: TRBD1
V gene: TRBV20-1
clone size: many
CDR3 length: 12
J gene: TRBJ2-1
CDR3 DNA: TGCAGTGTCAGGGGGATCTACAATGAGCAGTTCTTC
CDR3 protein: CSVRGIYNEQFF

D gene: TRBD1
V gene: TRBV10-3
clone size: few
CDR3 length: 16
J gene: TRBJ2-7
CDR3 DNA: TGTGCCATCAGTGAGTCATTGGGACAGGGGGCCAACGAGCAGTACTTC
CDR3 protein: CAISESLGQGANEQYF

D gene: TRBD1
V gene: TRBV20-1
clone size: .
CDR3 length: 14
J gene: TRBJ2-2
CDR3 DNA: TGCAGTGCTTTGGACAGGGTTAAATCCGGGGAGCTGTTTTTT
CDR3 protein: CSALDRVKSGELFF

D gene: .
V gene: TRBV11-2
clone size: .
CDR3 length: 13
J gene: TRBJ2-3
CDR3 DNA: TGTGCCAGCAGCCTCTTCCGAACGGATACGCAGTATTTT
CDR3 protein: CASSLFRTDTQYF

D gene: .
V gene: TRBV28
clone size: .
CDR3 length: 17
J gene: TRBJ2-3
CDR3 DNA: TGTGCCAGCAGCAAATCACGACAGGCTACCTTCACAGATACGCAGTATTTT
CDR3 protein: CASSKSRQATFTDTQYF